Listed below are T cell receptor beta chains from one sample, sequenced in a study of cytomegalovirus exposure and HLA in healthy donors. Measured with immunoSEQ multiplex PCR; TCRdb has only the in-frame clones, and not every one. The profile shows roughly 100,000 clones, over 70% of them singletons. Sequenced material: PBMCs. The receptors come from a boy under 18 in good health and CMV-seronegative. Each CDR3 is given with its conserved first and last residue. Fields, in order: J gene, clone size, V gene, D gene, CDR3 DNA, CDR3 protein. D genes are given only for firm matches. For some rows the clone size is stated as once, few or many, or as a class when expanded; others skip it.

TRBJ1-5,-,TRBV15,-,TGTGCCACCAGCAGAGAAAGGGGGGGGACACTCCAGCCCCAGCATTTT,CATSRERGGTLQPQHF
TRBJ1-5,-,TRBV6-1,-,TGTGCCAGCACGTTAGTGGGCAATCAGCCCCAGCATTTT,CASTLVGNQPQHF
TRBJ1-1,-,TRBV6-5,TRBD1,TGTGCCAGCAGTTTTGGACAGGGTGGTAACACTGAAGCTTTCTTT,CASSFGQGGNTEAFF
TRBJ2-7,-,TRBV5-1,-,TGCGCCAGCAGCTTCGACAATCCCGTGAGCGAGCAGTACTTC,CASSFDNPVSEQYF
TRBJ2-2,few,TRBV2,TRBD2,TGTGCCAGCAGTGATAGCGGGAGGGCCGGGCGTACCGGGGAGCTGTTTTTT,CASSDSGRAGRTGELFF
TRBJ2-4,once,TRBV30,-,TGTGCCTGGAGTGTATATCGTGACATTCAGTACTTC,CAWSVYRDIQYF
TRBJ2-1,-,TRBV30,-,TGTGCCTGGAGGGCTAGCTCCTACAATGAGCAGTTCTTC,CAWRASSYNEQFF
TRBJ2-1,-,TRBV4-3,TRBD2,TGCGCCAGCAGCCAAGTCTTAGCGGGGGGCCCCGGTGGTTCCTACAATGAGCAGTTCTTC,CASSQVLAGGPGGSYNEQFF
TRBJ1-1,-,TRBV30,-,TGTGCCTGGAGTGTACAGGGATGGACTGAAGCTTTCTTT,CAWSVQGWTEAFF
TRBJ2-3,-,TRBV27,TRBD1,TGTGCCAGCAGTTTATCGGACAGGCTATACACAGATACGCAGTATTTT,CASSLSDRLYTDTQYF
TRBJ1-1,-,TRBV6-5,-,TGTGCCAGCAGTTACGGGGACGGGGGGACTGAAGCTTTCTTT,CASSYGDGGTEAFF
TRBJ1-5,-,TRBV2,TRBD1,TGTGCCAGCAGGGACAGGATAGGACAGCCCCAGCATTTT,CASRDRIGQPQHF
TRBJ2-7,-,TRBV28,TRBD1,TGTGCCAGCACCCCCGGGGACAGGGGTCCCTACGAGCAGTACTTC,CASTPGDRGPYEQYF
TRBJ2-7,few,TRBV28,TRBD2,TGTGCCAGCAGCCGAGGACTAGCGGAGAGGGGCGAGCAGTACTTC,CASSRGLAERGEQYF
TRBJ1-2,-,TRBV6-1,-,TGTGCCAGCAGTGAACGGGGGACCTATGGCTACACCTTC,CASSERGTYGYTF
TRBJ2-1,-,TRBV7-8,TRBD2,TGTGCCAGCAGCTTATCCGGGACTAGCGGGAGTCTATGGCAGTTCTTC,CASSLSGTSGSLWQFF
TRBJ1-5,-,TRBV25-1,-,TGTGCCAGCAGTGAACCCGGGACAAAGAGCAATCAGCCCCAGCATTTT,CASSEPGTKSNQPQHF
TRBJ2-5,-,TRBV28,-,TGTGCCAGCAGTTTCATCGGTGAGGGGGGGAGTCAAGAGACCCAGTACTTC,CASSFIGEGGSQETQYF
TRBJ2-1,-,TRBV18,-,TGTGCCAGCTCACCGGCGGGACAGAGGTCGGGAGGGGAGCAGTTCTTC,CASSPAGQRSGGEQFF
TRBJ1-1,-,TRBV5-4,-,TGTGCCAGCAGCTTGGCGGGGGACCTCCTCACTGAAGCTTTCTTT,CASSLAGDLLTEAFF
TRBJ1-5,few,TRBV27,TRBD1,TGTGCCAGCAGTCCGGGGACAGGGGGGAATCAGCCCCAGCATTTT,CASSPGTGGNQPQHF
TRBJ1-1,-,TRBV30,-,TGTGCCTGGAGTGTATTGGGGACACCGAACACTGAAGCTTTCTTT,CAWSVLGTPNTEAFF
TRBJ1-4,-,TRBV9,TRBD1,TGTGCCAGCGGGAAGGGACAGGGGAACGAAAAACTGTTTTTT,CASGKGQGNEKLFF
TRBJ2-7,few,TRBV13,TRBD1,TGTGCCAGCAGGTTGGGACAGAATACCTACGAGCAGTACTTC,CASRLGQNTYEQYF
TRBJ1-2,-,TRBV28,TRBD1,TGTGCCAGCAGACAGGGACAGTCTAACTATGGCTACACCTTC,CASRQGQSNYGYTF
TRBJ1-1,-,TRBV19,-,TGTGCCAGTAGTACTACACAGGGTTTGGGAGGGACTGAAGCTTTCTTT,CASSTTQGLGGTEAFF
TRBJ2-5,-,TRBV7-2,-,TGTGCCAGCAGCGGTGACAGGGAGACCCAGTACTTC,CASSGDRETQYF
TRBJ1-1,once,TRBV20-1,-,TGCAGTGCGACAGAGAACACTGAAGCTTTCTTT,CSATENTEAFF
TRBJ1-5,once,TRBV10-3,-,TGTGCCATCAGGGCTAGTAGCTCCCAGCCCCAGCATTTT,CAIRASSSQPQHF
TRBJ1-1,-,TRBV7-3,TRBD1,TGTGCCAGCAGCTTAAACAGGGGGCTCGACACTGAAGCTTTCTTT,CASSLNRGLDTEAFF
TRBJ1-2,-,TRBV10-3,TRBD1,TGTGCCATCAGTGACAGGGGGCTCTATGGCTACACCTTC,CAISDRGLYGYTF
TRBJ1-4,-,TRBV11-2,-,TGTGCCAGCAGCTTCGCGGGTGAAAAACTGTTTTTT,CASSFAGEKLFF
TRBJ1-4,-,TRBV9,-,TGTGCCAGCAGCGCAACAGGCGGGGTTAGTAGCGAAAAACTGTTTTTT,CASSATGGVSSEKLFF
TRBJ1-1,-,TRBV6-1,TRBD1,TGTGCCAGCAGAAAGACAGGGGGCGCGGCTGAAGCTTTCTTT,CASRKTGGAAEAFF
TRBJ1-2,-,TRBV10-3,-,TGTGCCATCAGTGAGTCGGAGTATGGCTACACCTTC,CAISESEYGYTF
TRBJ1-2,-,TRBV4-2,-,TGTGCCAGCCGGGAAGGGGCGGGAGGCTACACCTTC,CASREGAGGYTF
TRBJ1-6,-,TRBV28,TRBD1,TGTGCCAGCACCCACAGGGGGCGGGGGTCTTCACCCCTCCACTTT,CASTHRGRGSSPLHF
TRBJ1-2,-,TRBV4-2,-,TGTGCCAGCAGCCAAGATCCCTATAACTATGGCTACACCTTC,CASSQDPYNYGYTF
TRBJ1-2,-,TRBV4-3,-,TGCGCCAGCAGCCACAACGGAATTCGGGTACTTAACTTAACTAACTATGGCTACACCTTC,CASSHNGIRVLNLTNYGYTF
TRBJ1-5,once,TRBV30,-,TGTGCTTACCTCGTTACGGAAGGGGCGGCTATTTATAGCAATCAGCCCCAGCATTTT,CAYLVTEGAAIYSNQPQHF
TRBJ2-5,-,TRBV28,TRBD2,TGTGCCAGCAGTTCCTCGGGGGGGCTGGAGACCCAGTACTTC,CASSSSGGLETQYF
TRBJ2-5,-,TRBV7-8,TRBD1,TGTGCCAGCGGCAAGAGATTCCCACTAGGGGACAGGGGGCGAGGAGAGACCCAGTACTTC,CASGKRFPLGDRGRGETQYF
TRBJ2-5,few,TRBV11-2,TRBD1,TGTGCCAGCAGCTTAGGGGGACAGGTCCCTCCCTGGGCAGAGACCCAGTACTTC,CASSLGGQVPPWAETQYF
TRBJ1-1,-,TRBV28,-,TGTGCCAGCAGTTTTGTCAGGCTGACGAACACTGAAGCTTTCTTT,CASSFVRLTNTEAFF
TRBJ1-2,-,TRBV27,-,TGTGCTAGAGGCGGTGATGGCTACACCTTC,CARGGDGYTF
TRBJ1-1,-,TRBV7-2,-,TGTGCCAGCAGCTTAGTTCCGACAAGCAACACTGAAGCTTTCTTT,CASSLVPTSNTEAFF
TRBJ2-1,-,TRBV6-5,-,TGTGCCAGCAACCACTTCGATAACAATGAGCAGTTCTTC,CASNHFDNNEQFF
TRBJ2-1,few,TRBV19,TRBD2,TGTGCCAGTAGTGGGGGACTAGCGGGAGGTGAGCAGTTCTTC,CASSGGLAGGEQFF
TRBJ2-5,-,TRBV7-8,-,TGTGCCAGCAGCCCAGGGGGAGGCAGGGCAGGGCGTGAGCAGTACTTC,CASSPGGGRAGREQYF
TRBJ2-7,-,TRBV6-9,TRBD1,TGTGCCAGCAGTTATCAGGCAGGGGGTCTCCCCTACGAGCAGTACTTC,CASSYQAGGLPYEQYF
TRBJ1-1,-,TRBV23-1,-,TGCGCCAGTGACTTGGGCACTGAAGCTTTCTTT,CASDLGTEAFF
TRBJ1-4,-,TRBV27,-,TGTGCCAGCAGTGGGGCAGCAACTAATGAAAAACTGTTTTTT,CASSGAATNEKLFF
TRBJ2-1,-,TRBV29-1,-,TGCAGTGTTTGCAGGTTGAACAATGAGCAGTTCTTC,CSVCRLNNEQFF
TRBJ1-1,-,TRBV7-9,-,TGTGCCAGCAGCTTAGGACAGGTGGGAGCTTTCTTT,CASSLGQVGAFF
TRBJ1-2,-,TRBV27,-,TGTGCCAGCAGTTCAAAACGACCGAGCGGTACGATGCGTTACACCTTC,CASSSKRPSGTMRYTF
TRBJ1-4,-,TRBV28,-,TGTGCCAGCAGTTTATTATCCCCAACTAATGAAAAACTGTTTTTT,CASSLLSPTNEKLFF
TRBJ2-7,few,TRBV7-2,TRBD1,TGTGCCAGCAGCCCGGGGACAGGGACCTACGAGCAGTACTTC,CASSPGTGTYEQYF
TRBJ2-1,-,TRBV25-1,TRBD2,TGTGCCAGCAGTGAAGGAGAAACTAGCGGCCATGAGCAGTTCTTC,CASSEGETSGHEQFF
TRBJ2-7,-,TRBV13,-,TGTGCCAGCAGCTTAAAAGGCAGGCCCTACGAGCAGTACTTC,CASSLKGRPYEQYF
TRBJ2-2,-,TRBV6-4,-,TGTGCCAGCAGTGACGGGGGAGGCACCGGGGAGCTGTTTTTT,CASSDGGGTGELFF